Below are 14 T cell receptor beta chains sequenced from a single sample in a study of blood T cell repertoires in COVID-19. Some clones are missing from TCRdb's copy, which holds only in-frame ones; the method was immunoSEQ multiplex PCR. The sample shows just under 350,000 clones, approximately 87% of them seen only once. The source material was peripheral blood. Source of these receptors: a woman between 45 and 65 years old with COVID-19, enrolled during active disease.

The rearrangement links TRBV24-1 to TRBJ1-3; no reliable D call. This CDR3 has 12 amino acids. Trimming removed 12 bases at V and 0 bases at J, with 8 bases between. CDR1 is KGHDR and CDR2 is SFDVKD in the germline V gene. This CDR3 is CASVLSGNTIYF. CDR3 DNA: TGTGCCTCCGTCCTCTCTGGAAACACCATATATTTT.

The J gene is TRBJ2-3, the V gene TRBV5-5; D unclear. Germline V CDR1 and CDR2: SGHKS, YYEKEE (reference sequence). CDR3 length: 12 amino acids. V was cut by 4 bases and J by 10 bases, with 13 bases left in between. CDR3 loop: CASSPQAPAQYF. CDR3 in DNA: TGTGCCAGCAGCCCCCAAGCCCCGGCGCAGTATTTT.

The chain employs TRBV9 and TRBJ2-3; 10 positions agree with TRBD1. Germline-derived CDR1 and CDR2 are SGDLS and YYNGEE. The CDR3 covers 15 residues. The trim removed 4 bases at V and 2 bases at J, leaving 4 bases unmatched. DNA of the CDR3: TGTGCCAGCAGCACGGACAGGGGGTACACAGATACGCAGTATTTT. As protein: CASSTDRGYTDTQYF.

The rearrangement joins TRBV6-5 to TRBJ2-7; TRBD1 is a possible D gene (6 bases). The CDR3 sequence is 14 residues long. V was cut by 2 bases and J by 0 bases, with 8 bases left in between. Germline assignment: CDR1 MNHEY and CDR2 SVGAGI. This CDR3 reads CASSYKGGSYEQYF. The DNA of the CDR3 is TGTGCCAGCAGTTACAAAGGGGGCTCCTACGAGCAGTACTTC.

The J gene is TRBJ1-1, the V gene TRBV18; D is unclear. The CDR3 sequence is 14 residues long. The germline V gene has CDR1 KGHSH and CDR2 LQKENI. With 3 bases removed from V and 1 base from J, the gap between germline ends came to 9 bases. This CDR3 is CASSPHSGNTEAFF. CDR3 coding DNA: TGTGCCAGCTCACCCCACTCGGGGAACACTGAAGCTTTCTTT.

This chain connects TRBV5-1 to TRBJ1-6, with unresolved D. Germline V gene sequence: CDR1 SGHRS, CDR2 YFSETQ. V was trimmed by 4 bases and J by 0 bases, leaving 14 bases between them. This CDR3 is 17 amino acids long. As DNA, the CDR3 is TGCGCCAGCAGCCCCAGCGAGTCCGGCTCCTATAATTCACCCCTCCACTTT. It translates to CASSPSESGSYNSPLHF.

The DNA of the CDR3 is TGTGCCAGCAGCTTAGGCGGGAGGGCTACCTACGAGCAGTACTTC. Its translation: CASSLGGRATYEQYF. The gene calls are TRBV7-2 and TRBJ2-7; TRBD2 aligns across 9 bases. V shed 1 base and J 2 bases; nucleotides not matched to a gene: 3. The CDR3 runs 15 residues. Germline values: CDR1 SGHTA, CDR2 FQGNSA.

This clone was seen a single time. Other DNA sequences from this sample encode an identical CDR3 as well. This sequence joins TRBV30 and TRBJ1-1, with a weak D call TRBD1 (5 bases). The CDR3 consists of 13 residues. Germline CDR1 GTSNPN, CDR2 SVGIG (reference sequence). Trimming left V 3 bases short and J 1 base short, with 9 bases between. The CDR3 DNA reads as TGTGCCTGGAGGGGGCAACCGAACACTGAAGCTTTCTTT. Encoded protein: CAWRGQPNTEAFF.

The CDR3 nucleotides read TGTGCCTGGAGTAACTCAGGGGGCAATGAAGCTTTCTTT. Residues: CAWSNSGGNEAFF. V usage is TRBV30 and J usage is TRBJ1-1; 8 positions agree with TRBD1. The junction had 6 bases not matched to a gene; V was cut back by 2 bases and J by 7 bases. The germline V gene encodes CDR1 GTSNPN and CDR2 SVGIG (reference sequence). The CDR3 loop spans 13 amino acids.

The V call is TRBV6-2 or TRBV6-3, the J call TRBJ2-5; 7 positions agree with TRBD2. Losses at the gene ends were 7 bases for V and 5 bases for J; bases not matched to a gene: 13. This CDR3 is 15 amino acids long. The germline gives CDR1 MNHEY, CDR2 SVGEGT. The CDR3 DNA reads as TGTGCCAGCACCCCCTCACTCGGGAGGTGGGAGACCCAGTACTTC. Its protein product is CASTPSLGRWETQYF.

CDR3 nucleotide sequence: TGTGCCAGCAGCTTAGCGAGGGCTTCGGGGGGGCGAGAAGCTTTCTTT. Translation gives CASSLARASGGREAFF. The genes are TRBV7-8 and TRBJ1-1; a possible D gene is TRBD1 (6 bases). Per germline, CDR1 SGHVS and CDR2 FQNEAQ. The CDR3 length is 16 residues. Trimming removed 0 bases at V and 8 bases at J, with 19 bases between.

This clone is a singleton in its sample. V and J are TRBV6-1 and TRBJ2-5; TRBD1 might be the D (7 bases). The CDR3 is made up of 16 amino acids. Looked up from germline, CDR1 is MNHNS and CDR2 is SASEGT. The V gene lost 2 bases and the J gene lost 5 bases, with 18 bases spanning the gap. CDR3 DNA: TGTGCCAGCAGTGAACGGGGACCCTCAGGGGGGGAGACCCAGTACTTC. The encoded protein is CASSERGPSGGETQYF.

DNA for the CDR3: TGTGCCTGTAACGCAGGGAAGCCTAATGAAAAACTGTTTTTT. Protein sequence: CACNAGKPNEKLFF. The chain links TRBV30 to TRBJ1-4; the D gene is possibly TRBD1 (5 bases). CDR1 is GTSNPN, CDR2 SVGIG, per germline (reference sequence). Trimming removed 6 bases from V and 3 bases from J, with 14 bases in between. This CDR3 contains 14 residues.

V usage is TRBV5-1 and J usage is TRBJ1-5; D is perhaps TRBD1 (6 bases). The CDR3 sequence is 14 residues long. V was trimmed by 2 bases and J by 3 bases, leaving 9 bases between them. Germline CDR1 SGHRS, CDR2 YFSETQ. CDR3 sequence: CASSFGQSNQPQHF. As DNA, the CDR3 is TGCGCCAGCAGCTTCGGACAGTCCAATCAGCCCCAGCATTTT.